This T cell receptor (beta chain) came from a study of shared clonotypes between healthy human individuals. Germline values: CDR1 SGDLS, CDR2 YYNGEE. V was cut by 4 bases and J by 6 bases, with 13 bases left in between. The CDR3 sequence is 13 residues long. CD45RO-negative CD8 cells positively selected for CCR7 made up the naive population, which excluded terminally differentiated effector memory CD45RA+ cells. The repertoire was sequenced with immunoSEQ multiplex PCR; TCRdb's copy has only in-frame clones and lacks some. The table lists millions of clones, roughly 95% of them singletons. This chain links TRBV9 with TRBJ1-2, with TRBD1 as a possible D gene (5 bases). The sample comprised naive CD8+ T cells sorted from blood. The source of this sequence is a man aged 18 to 30 in good health. In DNA form, the CDR3 reads TGTGCCAGCAGCCCCCGCTCGGGACATGGCTACACCTTC. Encoded protein: CASSPRSGHGYTF.